A single sample is the source of the 20 T cell receptor beta chains below, sequenced in a study of neurological immune-mediated disorders. TCRdb called the 5' RACE reads again in MiXCR, with one record for every CDR3 protein. The repertoire includes fewer than 20,000 distinct CDR3 sequences, 14% of them detected once, and 7.8% sits in the top ten. The material sequenced was CD4+ T cells from blood. Receptors were obtained from a woman aged 55-69 years with HTLV-1-associated myelopathy (HAM/TSP).

This clonotype was counted many times. This rearrangement joins TRBV7-9 to TRBJ1-4, with 7 bases matching TRBD1. The CDR3 has 15 residues. From germline, CDR1 is SEHNR and CDR2 FQNEAQ (reference sequence). V shed 1 base, J shed 7 bases, and the junction held 6 bases outside the gene matches. CDR3 amino acids: CASSLVRQGSEKLFF. The CDR3 nucleotides read TGTGCCAGCAGCTTAGTAAGACAGGGAAGTGAAAAACTGTTTTTT.

In its sample, this clonotype was seen many times. The V gene is TRBV10-3, the J gene TRBJ2-3; 10 nucleotides match TRBD2. The ends lost 3 bases at V and 12 bases at J; junction bases unmatched: 9. CDR1 is ENHRY and CDR2 is SYGVKD in the germline V gene. This CDR3 region has 14 residues. The CDR3 nucleotides read TGTGCCATCAGTGAAAATTTAGCGGGGGGTTCACAGTATTTT. Translated, it gives CAISENLAGGSQYF.

This clonotype appeared many times. The chain has TRBV3-1 and TRBJ2-2, with no clear D. Germline-derived CDR1 and CDR2 are LGHDT and YNNKEL (reference sequence). Trimming stripped 1 base from V and 5 bases from J, with 11 bases between. The CDR3 spans 15 residues. CDR3 nucleotide sequence: TGTGCCAGCAGCCAAGGAAGCCCCGGGACCGGGGAGCTGTTTTTT. It specifies CASSQGSPGTGELFF.

This clonotype was picked up many times. This chain joins TRBV6-2 or TRBV6-3 and TRBJ1-5; the D gene is possibly TRBD1 (5 bases). CDR3 length: 13 amino acids. In germline, CDR1 is MNHEY, CDR2 SVGEGT. Between the trimmed V and J ends, which lost 8 bases and 7 bases, there was a span of 15 bases. CDR3 sequence: CASSRGEVQPQHF. DNA of the CDR3: TGTGCCAGCTCTCGGGGGGAGGTCCAGCCCCAGCATTTT.

The table lists this clonotype with many counts. This rearrangement joins TRBV20-1 to TRBJ2-3; 11 bases are a match to TRBD2. The CDR3 consists of 13 residues. V trimming: 5 bases; J trimming: 5 bases; junction bases outside the gene matches: 3. Germline V gives CDR1 DFQATT, CDR2 SNEGSKA (reference sequence). In DNA, the CDR3 is TGCAGTGCTGGGACTAGCGGAGGAGATACGCAGTATTTT. It is translated as CSAGTSGGDTQYF.

The V gene is TRBV20-1, the J gene TRBJ2-5; 9 bases align to TRBD1. The CDR3 totals 13 residues. Germline loops: CDR1 DFQATT, CDR2 SNEGSKA (reference sequence). Trimming cost V 6 bases and J 5 bases; bases outside gene matches: 7. The CDR3 sequence: CSAIQGAGETQYF. For the CDR3, the DNA is TGCAGTGCCATACAGGGGGCTGGGGAGACCCAGTACTTC.

Many counts were recorded for this clonotype. The gene calls are TRBV5-1 and TRBJ2-1, with 8 bases lining up with TRBD2. The junction had 5 bases not matched to a gene; V was cut back by 4 bases and J by 5 bases. Germline values: CDR1 SGHRS, CDR2 YFSETQ. The CDR3 sequence is 14 residues long. In DNA form, the CDR3 reads TGCGCCAGCAGCCTCGGGGGGGCAAACAATGAGCAGTTCTTC. Translated, it gives CASSLGGANNEQFF.

Many counts were recorded for this clonotype. The rearrangement links TRBV20-1 to TRBJ2-1; 8 bases map to TRBD1. In germline, CDR1 is DFQATT, CDR2 SNEGSKA (reference sequence). This CDR3 spans 14 amino acids. V lost 4 bases, J lost 6 bases, and 8 bases stayed unmatched. CDR3 sequence: CSAISPTGVNEQFF. In DNA, the CDR3 is TGCAGTGCTATCAGCCCGACAGGGGTCAATGAGCAGTTCTTC.

This clonotype is labeled as medium-sized (0.01 to 0.1%). The chain carries TRBV20-1 and TRBJ1-5; TRBD1 agrees at 7 bases. This CDR3 contains 15 residues. Germline V CDR1 and CDR2: DFQATT, SNEGSKA (reference sequence). J lost 6 bases, V lost 0 bases, and 8 bases had no gene match. For the CDR3, the DNA is TGCAGTGCTAGAGACCCTACCGGGGACAGTCAGCCCCAGCATTTT. Its translation: CSARDPTGDSQPQHF.

This clonotype was seen repeatedly, ten times or more. The chain uses TRBV12-5 and TRBJ2-7; TRBD1 agrees at 9 bases. Germline loops: CDR1 LGHNT, CDR2 FRNRAP. The CDR3 spans 17 residues. V lost 0 bases and J lost 4; bases outside the gene matches: 10. In DNA, the CDR3 is TGTGCTAGTGGTTTGGTAGCCATTGGGACAGGGCGGTACGAGCAGTACTTC. It codes for CASGLVAIGTGRYEQYF.

This clonotype was counted many times. V usage is TRBV5-6 and J usage is TRBJ2-5; D is unresolved. The germline V gene has CDR1 SGHDT and CDR2 YYEEEE. The CDR3 runs to 13 residues. Trimming removed 2 bases at V and 5 bases at J, with 10 bases between. This CDR3 reads CASSFKGGETQYF. The CDR3, as DNA: TGTGCCAGCAGCTTTAAGGGTGGGGAGACCCAGTACTTC.

This clonotype has at least ten counts. The V and J genes are TRBV20-1 and TRBJ2-7; 12 bases align to TRBD2. This CDR3 has 16 residues. Per germline, CDR1 DFQATT and CDR2 SNEGSKA (reference sequence). Trimming cost V 5 bases and J 7 bases; bases outside gene matches: 15. CDR3 protein: CSAGDPSSGRAGEQYF. The CDR3 nucleotides are TGCAGTGCTGGGGACCCCTCTAGCGGGAGGGCGGGGGAGCAGTACTTC.

This clonotype was seen ten or more times. J is TRBJ2-7 and V is TRBV7-2; 12 bases are a match to TRBD2. The CDR3 is 14 amino acids. The germline V gene encodes CDR1 SGHTA and CDR2 FQGNSA. J lost 8 bases, V lost 5 bases, and 7 bases had no gene match. The CDR3 loop is CASSAPSGRGKQYF. The CDR3 region has the DNA TGTGCCAGCAGCGCCCCTAGCGGGAGGGGGAAGCAGTACTTC.

This clonotype was seen ten or more times. V is TRBV30 and J is TRBJ2-5; 11 bases map to TRBD2. CDR1 is GTSNPN and CDR2 is SVGIG in the germline V gene (reference sequence). The V and J ends lost 2 bases and 4 bases, in that order; junction bases with no gene match: 3. This CDR3 is built from 14 residues. The CDR3 coding sequence is TGTGCCTGGAGTCCAGGACTAGCGGGAGAGACCCAGTACTTC. Translating it yields CAWSPGLAGETQYF.

The chain links TRBV6-6 to TRBJ1-3; D call uncertain. CDR1 and CDR2 from the germline V gene are MNHNY and SVGAGI (reference sequence). The CDR3 is 17 amino acids. The germline V and J ends were trimmed by 4 bases and 3 bases, with 19 bases remaining between them. In DNA form, the CDR3 reads TGTGCCAGCAGTTCCACAAGGGAGCCCGGAGTTGGAAACACCATATATTTT. Encoded protein: CASSSTREPGVGNTIYF.

In this sample, this clonotype turned up many times. The rearrangement joins TRBV7-2 to TRBJ1-5; possible D gene TRBD1, 5 bases. Germline CDR1 reads SGHTA; CDR2 reads FQGNSA. The V and J ends lost 3 bases and 9 bases respectively, with 12 bases between them. The length of the CDR3 is 13 residues. DNA for the CDR3: TGTGCCAGCAGCTTGGGGGGTTCGAGGCCCCAGCATTTT. Translated, it gives CASSLGGSRPQHF.

At least ten counts were recorded for this clonotype. The chain uses TRBV20-1 and TRBJ2-7; weak D call: TRBD2 (5 bases). CDR3 length: 9 amino acids. CDR1 and CDR2 from the germline V gene are DFQATT and SNEGSKA (reference sequence). The CDR3: CRPRDEQYF. CDR3 nucleotide sequence: TGCAGGCCGAGGGACGAGCAGTACTTC.

This clonotype was counted many times. The chain is built from TRBV20-1 and TRBJ2-1; D possibly corresponds to TRBD1 (6 bases). Germline CDR1 and CDR2: DFQATT and SNEGSKA (reference sequence). CDR3 length: 14 residues. The V and J ends lost 1 base and 14 bases respectively, with 21 bases between them. CDR3 residues: CSARVGTQPSGEFF. The CDR3 nucleotides are TGCAGTGCTAGAGTGGGGACACAACCATCCGGGGAGTTCTTC.

The sample holds many counts of this clonotype. The CDR3 loop is CASSYWQGAYEQYF. The CDR3 coding sequence is TGTGCCAGCAGTTACTGGCAGGGGGCCTACGAGCAGTACTTC. The rearrangement joins TRBV6-2 or TRBV6-3 to TRBJ2-7; 7 nucleotides line up with TRBD1. Germline V gene data show CDR1 as MNHEY and CDR2 as SVGEGT. With V trimmed by 1 base and J by 2 bases, 2 bases remained unmatched. The CDR3 has 14 residues.

This clonotype is a singleton in its sample. The V gene is TRBV20-1, the J gene TRBJ1-2, with D possibly being TRBD1 (6 bases). This CDR3 comprises 12 residues. Germline CDR1 reads DFQATT; CDR2 reads SNEGSKA (reference sequence). Trimming cost V 6 bases and J 3 bases, with 11 bases left between them. CDR3 amino acids: CSALNRDYGYTF. The CDR3 nucleotides are TGCAGTGCCCTAAACAGGGACTATGGCTACACCTTC.